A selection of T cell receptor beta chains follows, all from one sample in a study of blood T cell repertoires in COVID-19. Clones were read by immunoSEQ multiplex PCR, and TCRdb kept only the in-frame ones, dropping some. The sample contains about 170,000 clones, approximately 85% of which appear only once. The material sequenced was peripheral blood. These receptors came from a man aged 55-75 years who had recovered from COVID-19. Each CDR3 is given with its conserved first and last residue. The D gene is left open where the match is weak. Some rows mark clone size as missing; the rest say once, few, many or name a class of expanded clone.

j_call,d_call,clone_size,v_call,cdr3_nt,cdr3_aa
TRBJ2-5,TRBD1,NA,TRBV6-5,TGTGCCAGCAGTTACGGGACAGGGCAAGAGACCCAGTACTTC,CASSYGTGQETQYF
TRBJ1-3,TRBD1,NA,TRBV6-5,TGTGCCAGCCGACAGGGGATAGGAAACACCATATATTTT,CASRQGIGNTIYF
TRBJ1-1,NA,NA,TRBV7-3,TGTGCCAGCAGCTTAATGGGGGCAGCGGGAAACACTGAAGCTTTCTTT,CASSLMGAAGNTEAFF
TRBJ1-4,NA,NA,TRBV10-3,TGTGCCATCAGTGAAGAGGGCAGAGCCTCCGCAACTAATGAAAAACTGTTTTTT,CAISEEGRASATNEKLFF
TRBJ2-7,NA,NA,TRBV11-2,TGTGCCAGCAGCTTAGGGCGGGCAAGCTCCTACGAGCAGTACTTC,CASSLGRASSYEQYF
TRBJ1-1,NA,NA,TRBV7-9,TGTGCCAGCAGACCGAGGCCCGACAGGGAAGCTTTCTTT,CASRPRPDREAFF
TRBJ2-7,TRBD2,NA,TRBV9,TGTGCCAGCAGCGTGAGCGGGGGGTGGAACGAGCAGTACTTC,CASSVSGGWNEQYF
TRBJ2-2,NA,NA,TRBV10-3,TGTGCCATCAAATCTACGGAACAGCCGAACACCGGGGAGCTGTTTTTT,CAIKSTEQPNTGELFF
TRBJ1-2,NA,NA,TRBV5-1,TGCGCCAGCAGCTTCTCGGTACAGAACTATGGCTACACCTTC,CASSFSVQNYGYTF
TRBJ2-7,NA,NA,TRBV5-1,TGCGCCAGCAGCTTGGGAGGGGGCTACGAGCAGTACTTC,CASSLGGGYEQYF
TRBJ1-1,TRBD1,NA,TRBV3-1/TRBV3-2,TGTGCCAGCAGCCACGACAGGGGTTTGACTGAAGCTTTCTTT,CASSHDRGLTEAFF
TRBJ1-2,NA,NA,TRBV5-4,TGTGCCAGCACGAAGACGGGGGTAAACTATGGCTACACCTTC,CASTKTGVNYGYTF
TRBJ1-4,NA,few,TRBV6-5,TGTGCCAGCAGGCTGCAGGGTCCTAATGAAAAACTGTTTTTT,CASRLQGPNEKLFF
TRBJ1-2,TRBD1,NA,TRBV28,TGTGCCAGCACCACGGGGACAGGTTATGGCTACACCTTC,CASTTGTGYGYTF
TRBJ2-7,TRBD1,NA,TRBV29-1,TGCAGCGTTGTGAAGACAGGGGGCTACGAGCAGTACTTC,CSVVKTGGYEQYF
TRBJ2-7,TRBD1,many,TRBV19,TGTGCCAGTAGCCCACAGGGGATAGCGTACGAGCAGTACTTC,CASSPQGIAYEQYF
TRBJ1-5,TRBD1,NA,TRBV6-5,TGTGCCAGCAGTTCCCTGGACAGGGGGAGCAATCAGCCCCAGCATTTT,CASSSLDRGSNQPQHF
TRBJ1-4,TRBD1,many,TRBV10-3,TGTGCCATCCGGGACAGGGTCGGTGAAAAACTGTTTTTT,CAIRDRVGEKLFF
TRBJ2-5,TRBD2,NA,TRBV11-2,TGTGCCAGCAGCTTAGTTAAAGGCGGGGGGGCCGGGGAGACCCAGTACTTC,CASSLVKGGGAGETQYF
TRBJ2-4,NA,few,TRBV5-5,TGTGCCAGCAGCTTGCGAGACGTGAGGGCTCCCAAAAACATTCAGTACTTC,CASSLRDVRAPKNIQYF
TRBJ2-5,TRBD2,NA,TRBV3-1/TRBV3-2,TGTGCCAGCAGCCCGGTGACGGGGGGGCCTTACGGCGAGACCCAGTACTTC,CASSPVTGGPYGETQYF
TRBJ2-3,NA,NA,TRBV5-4,TGTGCCAGCAGCTTGTGGGCAGCGGTCCCTTCTACAGATACGCAGTATTTT,CASSLWAAVPSTDTQYF
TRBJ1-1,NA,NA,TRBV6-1,TGTGCCAGCAGTTCCCGGACAGTTGCCATGGAAGCTTTCTTT,CASSSRTVAMEAFF
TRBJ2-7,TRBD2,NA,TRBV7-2,TGTGCCAGCAGCTTAGCGAGCGGGGGCCGAAGGTACGAGCAGTACTTC,CASSLASGGRRYEQYF
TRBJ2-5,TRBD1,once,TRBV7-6,TGTGCCAGCAGCCAAGGACAGGGTAGGAGATTTGAGACCCAGTACTTC,CASSQGQGRRFETQYF
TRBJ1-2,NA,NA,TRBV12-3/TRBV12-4,TGTGCCAGCAGTTTAGGACCGGCAGGTGGCTACACCTTC,CASSLGPAGGYTF
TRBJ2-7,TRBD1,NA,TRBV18,TGTGCCAGCTCTCCCGGGACAGGGTTGGCCGAGCAGTACTTC,CASSPGTGLAEQYF
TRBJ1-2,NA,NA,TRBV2,TGTGCCAGCAGTGAAGTAGACTACTATGGCTACACCTTC,CASSEVDYYGYTF
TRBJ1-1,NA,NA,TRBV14,TGTGCCAGCAGCCTTAGAGGGGGCACTGAAGCTTTCTTT,CASSLRGGTEAFF
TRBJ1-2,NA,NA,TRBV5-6,TGTGCCAGCAGCTTTCGACAGCTACCTAACTATGGCTACACCTTC,CASSFRQLPNYGYTF
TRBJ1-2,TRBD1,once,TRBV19,TGTGCCAGTACCCGGGACAGGATAAACTATGGCTACACCTTC,CASTRDRINYGYTF
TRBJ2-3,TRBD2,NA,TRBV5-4,TGTGCCAGCAGCCCCGGGGGGGGGACTAGCGGAGATACGCAGTATTTT,CASSPGGGTSGDTQYF
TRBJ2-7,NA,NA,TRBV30,TGTGCCTGGAGTTCGCCCCCCCTCGGGGGTAGGAACTCCATCCCATCCTACGAGCAGTACTTC,CAWSSPPLGGRNSIPSYEQYF
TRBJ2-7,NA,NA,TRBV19,TGTGCCAGTAGTATCACCGGGACTCACTACGAGCAGTACTTC,CASSITGTHYEQYF
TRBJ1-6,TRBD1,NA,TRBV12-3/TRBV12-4,TGTGCCAGCAGCAGGGGGAATAATTCACCCCTCCACTTT,CASSRGNNSPLHF
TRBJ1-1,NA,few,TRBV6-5,TGTGCCAGCAGCCCCGCACCTAGGGAAGCTTTCTTT,CASSPAPREAFF
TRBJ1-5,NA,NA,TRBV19,TGTGCCAGTAGCGAGGTGGATCAGCCCCAGCATTTT,CASSEVDQPQHF
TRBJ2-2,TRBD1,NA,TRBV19,TGTGCCACCAGGGACAGGGGCACCGGGGAGCTGTTTTTT,CATRDRGTGELFF
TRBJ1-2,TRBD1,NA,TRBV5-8,TGTGCCAGCAGCTTTGGACAGGGTCGAGGCTACACCTTC,CASSFGQGRGYTF
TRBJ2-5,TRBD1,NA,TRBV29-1,TGCAGCGTCGGTCGACAGGGAACTCAAGAGACCCAGTACTTC,CSVGRQGTQETQYF
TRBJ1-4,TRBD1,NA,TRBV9,TGTGCCAGCAGCGAGGGGACAGGGGCAAATGAAAAACTGTTTTTT,CASSEGTGANEKLFF
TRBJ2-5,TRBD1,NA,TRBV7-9,TGTGCCAGCAGAGGGGGGAACACAGGGGGCGTTTTGGAGACCCAGTACTTC,CASRGGNTGGVLETQYF
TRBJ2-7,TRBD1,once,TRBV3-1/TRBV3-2,TGTGCCAGCAGCCTCCTCGGGACAGGGCCCTACGAGCAGTACTTC,CASSLLGTGPYEQYF
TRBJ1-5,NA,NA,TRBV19,TGTGCCAGTAGTATCGCTTACAGGGACCCTAATCAGCCCCAGCATTTT,CASSIAYRDPNQPQHF